A single sample gave rise to the 7 T cell receptor beta chains below, sequenced in a study of blood T cells in healthy people across ages. Together with a sample-barcoded 5' primer, a J-beta primer mix was included in a second PCR lasting about 7 to 11 cycles. TCRdb reprocessed the 5' RACE reads with MiXCR, giving one entry per CDR3 protein. The table includes over 1,500,000 distinct CDR3 sequences, just under 50% detected once. Source material: blood. The receptors were gathered from a woman between 40 and 55 years old in good health.

The chain has TRBV7-2 and TRBJ1-5, with D possibly TRBD1 on 5 matching bases. CDR3 size: 15 residues. With 6 bases removed from V and 4 bases from J, the gap between germline ends came to 16 bases. Germline V gene data show CDR1 as SGHTA and CDR2 as FQGNSA. Here the CDR3 reads CASSPGQGGNQPQHF. The CDR3 coding sequence is TGTGCCAGCAGTCCCGGGCAGGGAGGAAATCAGCCCCAGCATTTT.

This clonotype was seen only a few times. This sequence joins TRBV12-3 or TRBV12-4 and TRBJ2-7; D is unclear. V was shortened by 11 bases and J by 2 bases, with 22 bases between the two germline ends. There are 15 residues in the CDR3. The CDR3 reads CAFSMRPTPPYEQYF. The CDR3 nucleotides read TGTGCCTTCTCGATGCGGCCCACCCCGCCCTACGAGCAGTACTTC.

The rearrangement links TRBV3-1 to TRBJ1-1; unclear D gene. V lost 1 base, J lost 8 bases, and 14 bases lay in between. CDR1 is LGHDT and CDR2 is YNNKEL in the germline V gene (reference sequence). The CDR3 has 14 amino acids. CDR3 coding DNA: TGTGCCAGCAGCCAAGGCAATCCGGTCAAGGAAGCTTTCTTT. Amino acids: CASSQGNPVKEAFF.

The genes are TRBV7-2 and TRBJ1-2, with D uncertain. This CDR3 comprises 13 residues. V was clipped by 5 bases and J by 5 bases, with 12 bases between them. In germline, CDR1 is SGHTA, CDR2 FQGNSA. DNA of the CDR3: TGTGCCAGCAGCGACGGGAACTTTTATGGCTACACCTTC. This sequence encodes CASSDGNFYGYTF.

This clonotype was counted a few times. The rearrangement uses TRBV2 and TRBJ2-5; the D is unclear. Germline CDR1 and CDR2: SNHLY and FYNNEI. Trimming stripped 2 bases from V and 0 bases from J, with 7 bases between. CDR3 length: 14 amino acids. The CDR3 bases are TGTGCCAGCAGTGAACGGAGTCACCAAGAGACCCAGTACTTC. Its protein is CASSERSHQETQYF.

The DNA for the CDR3 is TGTGCCACCAGTCCTGGGACAGGGGTGAGGGAGACCCAGTACTTC. Protein sequence: CATSPGTGVRETQYF. The V gene is TRBV24-1, the J gene TRBJ2-5, with 10 bases matching TRBD1. Germline CDR1 is KGHDR and CDR2 is SFDVKD. V lost 6 bases, J lost 5 bases, and 8 bases stayed unmatched. The CDR3 spans 15 residues.

This chain uses TRBV27 with TRBJ1-2, with TRBD1 matching 7 bases. V lost 3 bases to trimming and J lost 8 bases; unmatched junction nucleotides: 9. The CDR3 consists of 14 residues. Germline V gives CDR1 MNHEY, CDR2 SMNVEV (reference sequence). CDR3 bases: TGTGCCAGCAGTTTGACAGGGTTGGGGGCAGGCTACACCTTC. Translated: CASSLTGLGAGYTF.